The rows below give T cell receptor beta chains drawn from one sample of a study of control samples from healthy donors and cancer patients. The repertoire was sequenced with immunoSEQ multiplex PCR; TCRdb's copy has only in-frame clones and lacks some. The sample lists about 130,000 clones; over 90% were seen once. Material for sequencing was PBMCs. The receptors originated from a man aged 55 to 70 with colorectal cancer. Both conserved end residues are part of each CDR3. D genes are given only for firm matches. Clone size is shown for a subset of rows, as once, few, many or a class of expanded clone.

>TRBV27|11|NA|TRBJ2-7|NA
TGTGCCAGCAGTTTCGGGCCCGAGCAGTACTTC
CASSFGPEQYF
>TRBV4-3|15|NA|TRBJ1-2|NA
TGCGCCAGCAGCCAAGACTACAGGGAACCCTATGGCTACACCTTC
CASSQDYREPYGYTF
>TRBV7-6|16|TRBD1|TRBJ1-6|NA
TGTGCCAGCAGCCCCGGGACAGGGGTTTTGAATTCACCCCTCCACTTT
CASSPGTGVLNSPLHF
>TRBV19|15|TRBD1|TRBJ2-1|NA
TGTGCCAGTAGTACCCTTCGGACAGGGGTCGATGAGCAGTTCTTC
CASSTLRTGVDEQFF
>TRBV19|14|TRBD1|TRBJ1-6|NA
TGTGCCAGTAGCAGGGGGCAGGCTGATTCACCCCTCCACTTT
CASSRGQADSPLHF
>TRBV2|13|TRBD1|TRBJ1-2|NA
TGTGCCAGCAGTGGTGACAGGGTCTATGGCTACACCTTC
CASSGDRVYGYTF
>TRBV18|12|TRBD1|TRBJ1-2|once
TGTGCCAGCTCACCCCGGACAGGTGGCTACACCTTC
CASSPRTGGYTF
>TRBV5-6|11|NA|TRBJ2-4|NA
TGTGCCAGCAGCTTGTCGACCATTCAGTACTTC
CASSLSTIQYF
>TRBV7-2|15|NA|TRBJ2-3|NA
TGTGCCAGCAGCTTAGACCCACATGGGGGTAATACGCAGTATTTT
CASSLDPHGGNTQYF
>TRBV5-4|16|NA|TRBJ1-1|NA
TGTGCCAGCAGCTTATCAGGTGTCCGCTCGGACACTGAAGCTTTCTTT
CASSLSGVRSDTEAFF
>TRBV24-1|14|TRBD2|TRBJ2-1|NA
TGTGCCACCGCTGCCCTTAGCGGGAGCAATGAGCAGTTCTTC
CATAALSGSNEQFF
>TRBV2|13|NA|TRBJ1-2|NA
TGTGCCAGCAGTGAAATAGGACGCTATGGCTACACCTTC
CASSEIGRYGYTF
>TRBV18|12|NA|TRBJ2-3|NA
TGTGCCAGCTCACCGGTAGGAGATACGCAGTATTTT
CASSPVGDTQYF
>TRBV28|15|TRBD1|TRBJ1-6|NA
TGTGCCAGCAGGGGACAGGACATTTATAATTCACCCCTCCACTTT
CASRGQDIYNSPLHF
>TRBV6-5|14|TRBD1|TRBJ2-7|NA
TGTGCCAGCAGTTACTCGTACAGGGGCTACGAGCAGTACTTC
CASSYSYRGYEQYF
>TRBV19|13|NA|TRBJ2-1|NA
TGTGCCAGTAGTAAGTCCCAGGTCAATGAGCAGTTCTTC
CASSKSQVNEQFF
>TRBV7-8|15|NA|TRBJ1-5|NA
TGTGCCAGCAGCCCGGGGGAGCAGAGCAATCAGCCCCAGCATTTT
CASSPGEQSNQPQHF
>TRBV5-4|14|NA|TRBJ2-5|NA
TGTGCCAGCAGCAAACAGGGTCCTCAAGAGACCCAGTACTTC
CASSKQGPQETQYF
>TRBV30|13|NA|TRBJ1-3|NA
TGTGCCTGGAGAACTCCCTCTGGAAACACCATATATTTT
CAWRTPSGNTIYF
>TRBV5-1|18|TRBD2|TRBJ2-1|NA
TGCGCCAGCAGCTTGGTCCCCGCTAGCGGGGGGCTGCACAATGAGCAGTTCTTC
CASSLVPASGGLHNEQFF
>TRBV7-2|14|TRBD1|TRBJ1-2|NA
TGTGCCAGCAGCACCGGACAGGGTGTTCATGGCTACACCTTC
CASSTGQGVHGYTF
>TRBV7-9|18|TRBD1|TRBJ1-4|NA
TGTGCCAGCAGCTTAGCAGGGACAGGGGGCGATTACTTTGAAAAACTGTTTTTT
CASSLAGTGGDYFEKLFF
>TRBV9|16|NA|TRBJ1-3|NA
TGTGCCAGCAGCCCCGCGGCCTGGCCATCTGGAAACACCATATATTTT
CASSPAAWPSGNTIYF
>TRBV10-3|13|TRBD1|TRBJ2-7|NA
TGTGCCATTGGCCCCGGGACAGCATACGAGCAGTACTTC
CAIGPGTAYEQYF
>TRBV19|15|NA|TRBJ2-2|NA
TGTGCCAGTAGTCTAAACAGGGGAGGGACCGGGGAGCTGTTTTTT
CASSLNRGGTGELFF
>TRBV6-5|14|NA|TRBJ2-7|NA
TGTGCCAGCAGTTGGGACCTACGCTCCTACGAGCAGTACTTC
CASSWDLRSYEQYF
>TRBV5-1|16|NA|TRBJ1-3|NA
TGCGCCAGCAGCAACGGACAAACGGGGGCGGGAAACACCATATATTTT
CASSNGQTGAGNTIYF
>TRBV3-1/TRBV3-2|18|TRBD1|TRBJ1-3|once
TGTGCCAGCAGCCATTCCCGGACAGGTCCGACCTCTGGAAACACCATATATTTT
CASSHSRTGPTSGNTIYF
>TRBV25-1|14|NA|TRBJ2-5|NA
TGTGCCAGCAGTGAATGGGTGGGGGGAGAGACCCAGTACTTC
CASSEWVGGETQYF
>TRBV2|15|TRBD2|TRBJ2-5|once
TGTGCCAGCAGTGAAGGAGCGGGGGGGCAAGAGACCCAGTACTTC
CASSEGAGGQETQYF
>TRBV11-2|13|NA|TRBJ1-2|NA
TGTGCCAGCAGCCCCGGCGTTCACTATGGCTACACCTTC
CASSPGVHYGYTF
>TRBV19|15|TRBD2|TRBJ2-1|NA
TGTGCCAGTAGTAGAGCGGGGGACCGATACAATGAGCAGTTCTTC
CASSRAGDRYNEQFF
>TRBV4-1|15|TRBD2|TRBJ2-7|NA
TGCGCCAGCAGCCTCAGGACTAGCGGGGGTTACGAGCAGTACTTC
CASSLRTSGGYEQYF
>TRBV18|13|TRBD2|TRBJ2-7|NA
TGTGCCAGCTCACGGGAGGGAGTCTACGAGCAGTACTTC
CASSREGVYEQYF
>TRBV13|17|TRBD2|TRBJ2-1|NA
TGTGCCAGCAGCTTAGGTTTCGAGCGGGGGGGCCGAAATGAGCAGTTCTTC
CASSLGFERGGRNEQFF
>TRBV27|15|NA|TRBJ1-5|NA
TGTGCCAGCAGTTTATTTGGACCGGGCATCCAGCCCCAGCATTTT
CASSLFGPGIQPQHF
>TRBV10-3|17|NA|TRBJ2-6|NA
TGTGCCAGCAGACACACCGGACCTCTAGGGGGGGCCAACGTCCTGACTTTC
CASRHTGPLGGANVLTF
>TRBV5-6|15|NA|TRBJ2-3|NA
TGTGCCAGCAGCTTGGGAGGACGGAGCACAGATACGCAGTATTTT
CASSLGGRSTDTQYF
>TRBV15|18|TRBD2|TRBJ2-5|once
TGTGCCACCAGCATCCAGAACCAGATAGCGGGGGAACAAGAGACCCAGTACTTC
CATSIQNQIAGEQETQYF
>TRBV5-5|13|NA|TRBJ2-7|NA
TGTGCCAGCAGCGTTCTGAGCTCCTACGAGCAGTACTTC
CASSVLSSYEQYF
>TRBV5-4|15|NA|TRBJ2-6|NA
TGTGCCAGCAGCTTGGCAGGGACAGGGGCCAACGTCCTGACTTTC
CASSLAGTGANVLTF
>TRBV7-9|15|NA|TRBJ1-1|NA
TGTGCCAGCAGCTTAAGGATGGGGCAGAACACTGAAGCTTTCTTT
CASSLRMGQNTEAFF
>TRBV30|16|TRBD1|TRBJ2-1|NA
TGTGCCTGCACCCAGCCAAACAGGGGGCGCTACAATGAGCAGTTCTTC
CACTQPNRGRYNEQFF
>TRBV28|14|TRBD1|TRBJ2-4|NA
TGTGCCAGCAGCCTGACAGGGGGCCGTAACATTCAGTACTTC
CASSLTGGRNIQYF
>TRBV5-8|13|NA|TRBJ1-2|NA
TGTGCCAGCAGCTTAAGGACACCTTATGGCTACACCTTC
CASSLRTPYGYTF
>TRBV7-9|14|NA|TRBJ1-3|NA
TGTGCCAGCGTCGGGGGGGGATCTGGAAACACCATATATTTT
CASVGGGSGNTIYF
>TRBV10-2|16|NA|TRBJ1-1|NA
TGCGCCAGCAGTGAAGGGGACCGTGGTCAGAGCACTGAAGCTTTCTTT
CASSEGDRGQSTEAFF
>TRBV7-2|15|NA|TRBJ1-5|once
TGTGCCAGCAGCTTAAGTGGGGGGGGAAATCAGCCCCAGCATTTT
CASSLSGGGNQPQHF
>TRBV19|14|NA|TRBJ2-7|NA
TGTGCCAGTAGTATAGGTGACCGCGCCTACGAGCAGTACTTC
CASSIGDRAYEQYF
>TRBV25-1|15|NA|TRBJ2-3|NA
TGTGCCAGCAGTGAATTAGGAGGGGAGGCAGATACGCAGTATTTT
CASSELGGEADTQYF
>TRBV29-1|13|NA|TRBJ2-1|NA
TGCAGCTTCCGGCAGGGGAGTTACAATGAGCAGTTCTTC
CSFRQGSYNEQFF
>TRBV2|14|NA|TRBJ1-5|once
TGTGCCAGCAGGGAGGTTCGTAGCAATCAGCCCCAGCATTTT
CASREVRSNQPQHF
>TRBV12-3/TRBV12-4|13|TRBD2|TRBJ2-1|NA
TGTGCCAGCACCAGCGGGGGATACAATGAGCAGTTCTTC
CASTSGGYNEQFF
>TRBV9|15|NA|TRBJ1-4|NA
TGTGCCAGCAGCTCCGGCGGGGGGGGCTGGGAAAAACTGTTTTTT
CASSSGGGGWEKLFF